These T cell receptor beta chains were read from a single sample in a study of OX40 agonist ivuxolimab in advanced cancers. Using immunoSEQ multiplex PCR, the repertoire was profiled, and TCRdb retains in-frame clones only, with some absent. The repertoire has about 65,000 clones, around 86% of them found once; the top ten carry under 0.5%. The starting material was CD4+ or CD8+ T cells sorted from blood, obtained in a trial of the OX40 agonist ivuxolimab. The receptors were sampled from an adult with an advanced solid tumor such as melanoma, head and neck, liver or kidney cancer. Both conserved end residues are part of each CDR3. The D gene is left open where the match is weak.

>TRBD1|TRBV29-1|TRBJ2-7
CSARTGGGTYEQYF
>TRBD2|TRBV2|TRBJ2-3
CASRGTSGPTDTQYF
>.|TRBV7-3|TRBJ2-7
CASSLLKIGTRNEQYF
>.|TRBV27|TRBJ1-5
CASRPDNNQPQHF
>.|TRBV7-9|TRBJ1-2
CASSSDSSEGGYTF
>TRBD2|TRBV19|TRBJ2-2
CASSGAGRVTGELFF
>.|TRBV11-1|TRBJ1-6
CASSFGQQNSPLHF
>.|TRBV6-4|TRBJ2-2
CASKVHSANTGELFF
>.|TRBV19|TRBJ1-5
CASGAGVWSNQPQHF
>TRBD2|TRBV5-4|TRBJ2-5
CASSPSGGGQETQYF
>.|TRBV5-1|TRBJ2-7
CASSLPTHEQYF
>TRBD2|TRBV6-5|TRBJ2-5
CASRRTSGGGETQYF
>TRBD2|TRBV6-6|TRBJ2-1
CASSDIAGAYNEQFF
>.|TRBV19|TRBJ1-1
CASSPGRENTEAFF
>.|TRBV25-1|TRBJ1-2
CASSGNRAYGYTF
>.|TRBV10-2|TRBJ1-6
CASSESKGWMSISPLHF
>TRBD1|TRBV7-2|TRBJ1-1
CASSRQGAHTEAFF
>.|TRBV28|TRBJ2-3
CASRQTGKGDTQYF
>.|TRBV19|TRBJ1-4
CASSIGGAQDEKLFF
>.|TRBV14|TRBJ2-1
CASSQDLIQGSLANEQFF
>.|TRBV19|TRBJ1-1
CASSIAGLVMNTEAFF
>TRBD1|TRBV6-5|TRBJ1-6
CASSFRQGAFNSPLHF
>.|TRBV27|TRBJ1-1
CASSLTDALNTEAFF